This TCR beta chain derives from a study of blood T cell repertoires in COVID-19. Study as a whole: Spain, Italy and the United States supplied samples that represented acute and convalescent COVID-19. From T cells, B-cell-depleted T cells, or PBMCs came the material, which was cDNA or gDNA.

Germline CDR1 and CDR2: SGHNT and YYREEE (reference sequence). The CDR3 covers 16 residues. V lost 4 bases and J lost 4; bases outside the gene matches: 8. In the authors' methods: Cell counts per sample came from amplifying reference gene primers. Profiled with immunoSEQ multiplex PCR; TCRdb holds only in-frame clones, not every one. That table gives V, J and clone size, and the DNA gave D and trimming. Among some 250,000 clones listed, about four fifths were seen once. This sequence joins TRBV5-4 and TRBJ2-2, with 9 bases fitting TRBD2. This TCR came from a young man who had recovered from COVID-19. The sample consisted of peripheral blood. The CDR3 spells CASSPTAGGSTGELFF. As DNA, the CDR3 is TGTGCCAGCAGCCCTACGGCGGGGGGGAGCACCGGGGAGCTGTTTTTT.